These T cell receptor beta chains were read from a single sample in a study of blood T cell repertoires in COVID-19. Sequenced by immunoSEQ multiplex PCR; TCRdb stores in-frame clones only, minus some. The table shows about 100,000 clones, with 70% to 90% occurring only once. Sequencing was done on a sample of peripheral blood. The receptors stem from a man over 45 with active or convalescent COVID-19. CDR3s include the opening cysteine and the closing phenylalanine or tryptophan. Fields, in order: J gene, V gene, CDR3 protein.

TRBJ1-2	TRBV30	CAWNRGVGYTF
TRBJ1-2	TRBV24-1	CATSDPGHPGYTF
TRBJ1-1	TRBV29-1	CSVLGRTEAFF
TRBJ2-5	TRBV24-1	CATSDSRDRIQETQYF
TRBJ2-7	TRBV5-4	CAGSGSPTSHEQYF
TRBJ2-1	TRBV29-1	CSEGREGLNEQFF
TRBJ1-1	TRBV7-2	CASSFRTGFFF
TRBJ2-3	TRBV7-8	CASSAEFSGTYVTDTQYF
TRBJ1-4	TRBV19	CASSIGQQTTNEKLFF
TRBJ1-4	TRBV20-1	CSASSRAGEKLFF
TRBJ2-1	TRBV12-3/TRBV12-4	CASSRSDDNEQFF
TRBJ2-3	TRBV4-1	CASSRRLAEAGWGTDTQYF
TRBJ1-2	TRBV9	CASSVAETGVDYGYTF
TRBJ1-2	TRBV6-2/TRBV6-3	CASTYRGSFYGYTF
TRBJ1-1	TRBV2	CASSPSGTKAFF
TRBJ1-2	TRBV19	CASSIQGQGANYGYTF
TRBJ1-6	TRBV10-3	CAISQGVGNSPLHF
TRBJ2-3	TRBV2	CASSDDEGRKGTDTQYF
TRBJ2-1	TRBV6-5	CASRRERSYNEQFF
TRBJ2-1	TRBV3-1/TRBV3-2	CASSQAGGFSYNEQFF
TRBJ1-4	TRBV11-2	CASSLETGGLEKLFF
TRBJ2-1	TRBV4-2	CASSQDPSGWPFF
TRBJ1-6	TRBV5-6	CASSLGPGQGNSPLHF
TRBJ2-4	TRBV2	CASSERSGILGIQYF
TRBJ2-2	TRBV12-1	CASSLTRDSTVSSTGELFF
TRBJ1-1	TRBV2	CASILSRSERRYTEAFF
TRBJ1-6	TRBV11-2	CASSLERGSYSPLHF
TRBJ1-2	TRBV25-1	CASSELGVAIGYTF
TRBJ2-7	TRBV10-3	CAIRRTGEYEQYF
TRBJ2-5	TRBV4-2	CASSQERSGAQYF
TRBJ2-1	TRBV23-1	CASSPRGTGGEQFF
TRBJ1-1	TRBV5-1	CASSHRDRGPEAFF
TRBJ1-5	TRBV2	CASSEGQDYQPQHF
TRBJ2-7	TRBV6-1	CASSAMSRRDFSYEQYF
TRBJ2-2	TRBV24-1	CATSDYPFPTGAGELFF
TRBJ1-1	TRBV4-2	CASSPSHPRGTEAFF
TRBJ1-5	TRBV2	CASSDAGANQPQHF
TRBJ2-3	TRBV24-1	CATSSPGHPTDTQYF
TRBJ2-7	TRBV28	CASSIAGVTHEQYF
TRBJ2-3	TRBV10-3	CAISEIGWASGITDTQYF
TRBJ2-1	TRBV15	CATSRDFGSPRNEQFF